The 22 T cell receptor beta chains given below trace back to one sample, sequenced in a study of CD8+CD57+ T cells in acquired aplastic anemia. Genomic DNA, serving as template, underwent TCR beta VDJ and CDR3 profiling. MiXCR was run by TCRdb on the reads, yielding one entry per CDR3 protein. The sample has a few hundred thousand distinct CDR3 sequences, over 55% seen once. What was sequenced was sorted CD4+, CD8+, or CD8+CD57+ T cells (not recorded which) from PBMCs. The receptors stem from a human donor in good health.

V usage is TRBV7-9 and J usage is TRBJ2-7; 10 bases are shared with TRBD2. This CDR3 is 17 amino acids long. CDR1 is SEHNR and CDR2 is FQNEAQ in the germline V gene (reference sequence). V lost 1 base to trimming and J lost 0 bases; unmatched junction nucleotides: 6. The chain's CDR3 is CASSLGSLAGDSYEQYF. CDR3 bases: TGTGCCAGCAGCTTAGGCAGCCTAGCGGGGGACTCCTACGAGCAGTACTTC.

The chain uses TRBV29-1 and TRBJ2-6, with no clear D. Trimming removed 8 bases from V and 4 bases from J, with 12 bases in between. Per the germline V gene, CDR1 is SQVTM and CDR2 is ANQGSEA. The CDR3 has 13 amino acids. The CDR3 loop is CSIIWVGANVLTF. The CDR3 coding sequence is TGCAGCATTATATGGGTCGGGGCCAACGTCCTGACTTTC.

This clonotype was detected ten times or more. This rearrangement joins TRBV4-1 to TRBJ2-5, with a weak D call TRBD1 (5 bases). V gave up 9 bases and J gave up 2 bases, with 7 bases separating them. In germline, CDR1 is MGHRA, CDR2 YSYEKL. The CDR3 is 11 residues long. CDR3 sequence: CASGQQETQYF. DNA of the CDR3: TGCGCCAGTGGACAACAAGAGACCCAGTACTTC.

The gene calls are TRBV30 and TRBJ2-7; 8 nucleotides align to TRBD2. The V segment lost 1 base and the J segment 3 bases; nucleotides outside the gene matches: 14. Looked up from germline, CDR1 is GTSNPN and CDR2 is SVGIG (reference sequence). This CDR3 contains 17 residues. The CDR3 region is CAWSGGSERERFYEQYF. CDR3 DNA sequence: TGTGCCTGGAGTGGGGGGAGCGAGCGGGAGAGGTTCTACGAGCAGTACTTC.

The chain carries TRBV20-1 and TRBJ2-1, with TRBD2 identical over 10 bases. In germline, CDR1 is DFQATT, CDR2 SNEGSKA (reference sequence). The CDR3 runs to 17 residues. Trimming cost V 3 bases and J 8 bases; bases outside gene matches: 16. The CDR3 DNA follows: TGCAGTGCTAGGGACCCTCGGACTAGCGGTCTTTGGGATGAGCAGTTCTTC. Its protein product is CSARDPRTSGLWDEQFF.

As to this clonotype: Sequence at one end of the junction differs from germline and may be a read error. In DNA form, the CDR3 reads TGCAGTGCTAGTCGCGGAACTCAAGAGACCCAGGACTTC. Protein: CSASRGTQETQDF. The chain uses TRBV20-1 and TRBJ2-5; D gene ambiguous. The CDR3 runs to 13 residues. Germline lookup yields CDR1 DFQATT and CDR2 SNEGSKA (reference sequence).

Many counts were recorded for this clonotype. V and J are TRBV24-1 and TRBJ2-1, with D perhaps matching TRBD2 (6 bases). The CDR3 length is 14 residues. Trimming cost V 4 bases and J 5 bases, with 11 bases left between them. Germline-derived CDR1 and CDR2 are KGHDR and SFDVKD. CDR3 sequence reads: CATSEGGRHNEQFF. For the CDR3, the DNA is TGTGCCACCAGTGAGGGGGGACGACACAATGAGCAGTTCTTC.

The chain joins TRBV2 to TRBJ1-5; D is ambiguous. The CDR3 spans 14 residues. In germline, CDR1 is SNHLY, CDR2 FYNNEI. The V end lost 3 bases, the J end lost 4 bases, and 10 bases lay between the germline ends. CDR3 protein: CASSDGGGNQPQHF. CDR3 coding DNA: TGTGCCAGCAGTGATGGCGGAGGGAATCAGCCCCAGCATTTT.

This clonotype was picked up many times. This chain uses TRBV25-1 with TRBJ1-6; maybe TRBD1 (5 bases). This CDR3 has 13 amino acids. V gave up 4 bases and J gave up 13 bases, with 14 bases separating them. The V gene's germline CDR1 is MGHDK and CDR2 SYGVNS. The CDR3 is CASSGPGGGPLHF. CDR3 bases: TGTGCCAGCAGTGGCCCCGGTGGGGGGCCCCTCCACTTT.

Concerning this clonotype itself: An end of the junction differs from the germline gene, which may be a read error. This sequence joins TRBV10-3 and TRBJ1-5, with D unclear. The germline CDR1 and CDR2 sequences are ENHRY and SYGVKD. The CDR3 loop spans 14 amino acids. The CDR3 DNA follows: TGTGCCATCAGTGAGGGGCTTAGCAATCTGCCCCAGCATTTT. It encodes CAISEGLSNLPQHF.

V is TRBV5-5 and J is TRBJ2-7; D not certain. In germline, CDR1 is SGHKS, CDR2 YYEKEE (reference sequence). V was clipped by 4 bases and J by 6 bases, with 11 bases between them. This CDR3 is built from 12 residues. DNA for the CDR3: TGTGCCAGCAGCCTCATTTGGGGCGAGCAGTACTTC. The encoded protein is CASSLIWGEQYF.

This clonotype was found a few times. Sequence at one end of the junction differs from germline and may be a read error. The V gene is TRBV7-7, the J gene TRBJ2-7; tentative D call: TRBD1 (5 bases). Germline V gives CDR1 SSHAT, CDR2 FNYEAQ (reference sequence). The CDR3 spans 14 residues. The CDR3 DNA reads as TGTGCTAGCAGCGAAGGCCGCACAGGCTCCGAGCAGTACTTC. It encodes CASSEGRTGSEQYF. Variable domain in full (rest from reference TRBV7-7 and TRBJ2-7): GAGVSQSPRYKVTKRGQDVTLRCDPISSHATLYWYQQALGQGPEFLTYFNYEAQPDKSGLPSDRFSAERPEGSISTLTIQRTEQRDSAMYRCASSEGRTGSEQYFGPGTRLTVT.

The chain employs TRBV7-2 and TRBJ1-1; D not resolved. Germline V gives CDR1 SGHTA, CDR2 FQGNSA. This CDR3 has 11 residues. Trimming stripped 3 bases from V and 8 bases from J, with 7 bases between. CDR3 sequence: CASSFGREAFF. The CDR3 DNA reads as TGTGCCAGCAGCTTCGGACGGGAAGCTTTCTTT. Supplemented by reference TRBV7-2 and TRBJ1-1, the full variable domain reads GAGVSQSPSNKVTEKGKDVELRCDPISGHTALYWYRQSLGQGLEFLIYFQGNSAPDKSGLPSDRFSAERTGGSVSTLTIQRTQQEDSAVYLCASSFGREAFFGQGTRLTVV.

This chain connects TRBV28 to TRBJ2-7; D tentatively fits TRBD1 or TRBD2 (5 bases each). This CDR3 has 10 amino acids. In germline, CDR1 is MDHEN, CDR2 SYDVKM. Trimming took off 6 bases at V and 7 bases at J, with 7 bases between the two ends. CDR3 sequence (DNA): TGTGCCAGCAGCGGGACGGAGCAGTACTTC. Protein: CASSGTEQYF.

This clonotype was seen once. The V and J genes are TRBV5-6 and TRBJ1-2; the D gene is possibly TRBD1 (6 bases). The CDR3 length is 17 residues. V was pared by 4 bases and J by 1 base, with 20 bases between. The germline CDR1 and CDR2 sequences are SGHDT and YYEEEE. CDR3 coding DNA: TGTGCCAGCAGCCGACATCGACGGACAGATCTTAACTATGGCTACACCTTC. Its protein product is CASSRHRRTDLNYGYTF.

The chain has TRBV20-1 and TRBJ2-5; D might be TRBD1 (5 bases). The CDR3 extends over 12 amino acids. Deletions cut 3 bases from V and 5 bases from J, with 10 bases between. CDR1 and CDR2 (germline): DFQATT, SNEGSKA (reference sequence). This chain's CDR3 is CSASQGSETQYF. CDR3 nucleotides: TGCAGTGCTAGTCAGGGATCGGAGACCCAGTACTTC.

V is TRBV20-1 and J is TRBJ2-1, with D perhaps assigned TRBD1 or TRBD2 (5 bases each). The CDR3 is 15 residues long. Germline V gene lookup returns CDR1 DFQATT and CDR2 SNEGSKA (reference sequence). Trimming took off 3 bases at V and 6 bases at J, with 18 bases between the two ends. Written as DNA, the CDR3 is TGCAGTGCTAGGAGACCGGGACCGGCAAGCAATGAGCAGTTCTTC. Residues: CSARRPGPASNEQFF.

The chain uses TRBV24-1 and TRBJ1-5, with 8 positions matching TRBD1. This CDR3 comprises 15 residues. Looked up from germline, CDR1 is KGHDR and CDR2 is SFDVKD. V shed 8 bases and J 4 bases; nucleotides not matched to a gene: 9. The CDR3 DNA reads TGTGCCACCAATTTGCAGGGGACAGGTAATCAGCCCCAGCATTTT. Protein product: CATNLQGTGNQPQHF.

V and J are TRBV7-2 and TRBJ2-7; the D is unclear. This CDR3 region has 14 residues. V gave up 5 bases and J gave up 2 bases, with 13 bases separating them. Germline V lookup: CDR1 SGHTA, CDR2 FQGNSA. For the CDR3, the DNA is TGTGCCAGCAGCCCCTTGAAGTCAACCTACGAGCAGTACTTC. Its protein product is CASSPLKSTYEQYF.

This chain uses TRBV27 with TRBJ2-1, with D perhaps TRBD2 (5 bases). V was pared by 3 bases and J by 2 bases, with 11 bases between. The CDR3 covers 15 residues. Germline V gene sequence: CDR1 MNHEY, CDR2 SMNVEV (reference sequence). The CDR3: CASSLTPGTYNEQFF. The CDR3 DNA is TGTGCCAGCAGTTTGACCCCCGGGACCTACAATGAGCAGTTCTTC.

This clonotype was observed a few times. The chain recombines TRBV25-1 with TRBJ2-3, with D possibly TRBD1 on 5 matching bases. The CDR3 consists of 11 residues. Trimming took off 8 bases at V and 5 bases at J, with 8 bases between the two ends. Germline V gene lookup returns CDR1 MGHDK and CDR2 SYGVNS. The CDR3 loop is CASAQGDTQYF. In nucleotides, the CDR3 is TGTGCCAGCGCCCAGGGAGATACGCAGTATTTT. The full variable domain, rest sourced from reference TRBV25-1 and TRBJ2-3, is EADIYQTPRYLVIGTGKKITLECSQTMGHDKMYWYQQDPGMELHLIHYSYGVNSTEKGDLSSESTVSRIRTEHFPLTLESARPSHTSQYLCASAQGDTQYFGPGTRLTVL.

This rearrangement joins TRBV28 to TRBJ2-6, with D possibly TRBD1 on 6 matching bases. V shed 7 bases and J shed 0 bases, with 19 bases lying between them. There are 18 residues in the CDR3. Germline loops: CDR1 MDHEN, CDR2 SYDVKM. CDR3 sequence reads: CASTTRGLGSSGANVLTF. The CDR3 DNA sequence: TGTGCCAGCACTACCAGGGGCCTCGGAAGCTCTGGGGCCAACGTCCTGACTTTC.